This T cell receptor (beta chain) appears in the sequencing data of a study of blood T cells in healthy people across ages. Overall study results and limits: Long-lived donors carried more naive CD4+ cells and greater diversity than aged donors.

V was shortened by 10 bases and J by 0 bases, with 13 bases between the two germline ends. The CDR3 has 14 amino acids. Germline V gene sequence: CDR1 MNHEY, CDR2 SVGEGT. This clonotype has ten or more counts. Its cognate antigen is unknown. A second about 6 to 12 cycle PCR used barcoded and J-beta primers. Every sample gave at least 3 million paired-end reads containing CDR3. Each CDR3 protein gets one entry after TCRdb re-called the 5' RACE reads with MiXCR. The table records hundreds of thousands of distinct CDR3 sequences, about 43% of them present only once. There were healthy Caucasian individuals from Russia, aged about 6 to 100, serving as donors.

This sequence joins TRBV6-2 or TRBV6-3 and TRBJ1-5; tentatively, D is TRBD1 (6 bases). The sequencing sample was made of blood. This TCR was recovered from a man of 80 years or more in good health. In DNA form, the CDR3 reads TGTGCCACGGTGGACAGTAATAGCAATCAGCCCCAGCATTTT. Protein sequence: CATVDSNSNQPQHF.